This T cell receptor (beta chain) was recovered during a study of control samples from healthy donors and cancer patients. V lost 0 bases to trimming and J lost 4 bases, with 15 bases between them. This CDR3 is 16 amino acids long. Germline-derived CDR1 and CDR2 are LNHNV and YYDKDF (reference sequence). Some clones are missing from TCRdb's copy, which holds only in-frame ones; the method was immunoSEQ multiplex PCR. The sample lists about 120,000 clones; 90% were seen once. The source material was blood. This receptor was taken from a man between 40 and 49 years old in good health. The V gene is TRBV15, the J gene TRBJ1-1, with unresolved D. CDR3 sequence reads: CATSRDLKGLGTEAFF. The DNA of the CDR3 is TGTGCCACCAGCAGAGATCTAAAGGGCTTGGGCACTGAAGCTTTCTTT.